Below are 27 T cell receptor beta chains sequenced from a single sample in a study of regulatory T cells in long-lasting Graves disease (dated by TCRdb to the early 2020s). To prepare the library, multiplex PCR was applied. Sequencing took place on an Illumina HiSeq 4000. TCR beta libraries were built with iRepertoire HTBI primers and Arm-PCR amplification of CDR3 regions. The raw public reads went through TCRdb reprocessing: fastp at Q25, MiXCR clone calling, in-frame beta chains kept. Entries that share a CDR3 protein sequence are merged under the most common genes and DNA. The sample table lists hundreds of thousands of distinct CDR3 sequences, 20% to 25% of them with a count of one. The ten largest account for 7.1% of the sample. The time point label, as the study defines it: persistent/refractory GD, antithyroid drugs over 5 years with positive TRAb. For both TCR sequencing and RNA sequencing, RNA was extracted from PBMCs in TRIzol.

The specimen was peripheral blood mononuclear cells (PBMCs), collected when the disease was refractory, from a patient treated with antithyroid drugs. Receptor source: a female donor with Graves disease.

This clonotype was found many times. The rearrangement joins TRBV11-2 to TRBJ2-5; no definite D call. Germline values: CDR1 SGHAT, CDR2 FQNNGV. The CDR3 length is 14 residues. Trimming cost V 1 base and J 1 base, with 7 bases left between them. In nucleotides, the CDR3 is TGTGCCAGCAGCTTAGCCGCAGCCCAAGAGACCCAGTACTTC. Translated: CASSLAAAQETQYF.

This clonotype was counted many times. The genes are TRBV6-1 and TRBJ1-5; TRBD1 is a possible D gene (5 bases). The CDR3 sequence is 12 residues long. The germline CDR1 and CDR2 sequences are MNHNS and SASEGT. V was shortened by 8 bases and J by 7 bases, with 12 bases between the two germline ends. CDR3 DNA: TGTGCCAGCGCCCGCCAGGGCCAGCCCCAGCATTTT. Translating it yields CASARQGQPQHF.

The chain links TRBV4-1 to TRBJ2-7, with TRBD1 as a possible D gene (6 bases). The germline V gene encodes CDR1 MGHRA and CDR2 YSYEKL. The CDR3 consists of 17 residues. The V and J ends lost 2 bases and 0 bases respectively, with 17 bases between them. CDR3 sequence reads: CASSQKMDSPLSYEQYF. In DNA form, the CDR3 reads TGCGCCAGCAGCCAAAAGATGGACAGCCCTCTCTCCTACGAGCAGTACTTC.

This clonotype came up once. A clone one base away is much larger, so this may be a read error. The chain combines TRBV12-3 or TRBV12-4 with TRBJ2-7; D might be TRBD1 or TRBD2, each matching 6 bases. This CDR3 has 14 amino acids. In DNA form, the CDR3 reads TGTGCCAGCAGTCCCCCGAACAGGGAGGACGAGCGGTACTTC. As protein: CASSPPNREDERYF.

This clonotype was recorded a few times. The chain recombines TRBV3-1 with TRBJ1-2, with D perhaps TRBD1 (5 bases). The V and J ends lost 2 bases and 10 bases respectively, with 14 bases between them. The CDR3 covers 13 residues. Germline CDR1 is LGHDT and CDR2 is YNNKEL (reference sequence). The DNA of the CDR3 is TGTGCCAGCAGCCAAATCACGGGCGGGGCCTACACCTTC. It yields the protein CASSQITGGAYTF.

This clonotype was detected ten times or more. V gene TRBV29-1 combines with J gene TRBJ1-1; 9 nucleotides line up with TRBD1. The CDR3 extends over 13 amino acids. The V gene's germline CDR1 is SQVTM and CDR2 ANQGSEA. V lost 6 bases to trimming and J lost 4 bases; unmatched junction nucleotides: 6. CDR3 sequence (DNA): TGCAGCGTAGCCGGGACAGGGAGCACTGAAGCTTTCTTT. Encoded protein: CSVAGTGSTEAFF.

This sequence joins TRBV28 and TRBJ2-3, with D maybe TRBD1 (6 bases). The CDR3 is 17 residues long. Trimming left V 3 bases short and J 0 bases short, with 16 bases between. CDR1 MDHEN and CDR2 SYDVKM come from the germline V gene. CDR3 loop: CASSFPSDRLSTDTQYF. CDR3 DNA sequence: TGTGCCAGCAGTTTTCCCAGCGACAGGTTAAGCACAGATACGCAGTATTTT. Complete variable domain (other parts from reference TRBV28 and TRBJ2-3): DVKVTQSSRYLVKRTGEKVFLECVQDMDHENMFWYRQDPGLGLRLIYFSYDVKMKEKGDIPEGYSVSREKKERFSLILESASTNQTSMYLCASSFPSDRLSTDTQYFGPGTRLTVL.

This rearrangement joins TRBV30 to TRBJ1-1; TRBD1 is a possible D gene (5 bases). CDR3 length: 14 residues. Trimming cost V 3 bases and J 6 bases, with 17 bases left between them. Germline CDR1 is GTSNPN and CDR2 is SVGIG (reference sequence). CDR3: CAWRATPPGPEAFF. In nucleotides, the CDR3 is TGTGCCTGGAGGGCTACCCCACCGGGACCTGAAGCTTTCTTT. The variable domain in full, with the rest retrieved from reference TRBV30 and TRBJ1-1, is SQTIHQWPATLVQPVGSPLSLECTVEGTSNPNLYWYRQAAGRGLQLLFYSVGIGQISSEVPQNLSASRPQDRQFILSSKKLLLSDSGFYLCAWRATPPGPEAFFGQGTRLTVV.

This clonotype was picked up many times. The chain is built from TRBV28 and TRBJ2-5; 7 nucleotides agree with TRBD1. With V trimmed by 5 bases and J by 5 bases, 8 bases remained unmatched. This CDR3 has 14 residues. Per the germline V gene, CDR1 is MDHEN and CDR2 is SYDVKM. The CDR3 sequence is CASSPADRPETQYF. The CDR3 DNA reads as TGTGCCAGCAGTCCGGCGGACAGGCCGGAGACCCAGTACTTC. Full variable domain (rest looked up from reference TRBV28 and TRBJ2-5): DVKVTQSSRYLVKRTGEKVFLECVQDMDHENMFWYRQDPGLGLRLIYFSYDVKMKEKGDIPEGYSVSREKKERFSLILESASTNQTSMYLCASSPADRPETQYFGPGTRLLVL.

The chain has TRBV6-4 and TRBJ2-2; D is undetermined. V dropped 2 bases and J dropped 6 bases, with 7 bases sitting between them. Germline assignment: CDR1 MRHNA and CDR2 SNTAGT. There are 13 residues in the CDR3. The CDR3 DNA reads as TGTGCCAGCAGTGACGACTGGGCCGGGGAGCTGTTTTTT. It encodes CASSDDWAGELFF.

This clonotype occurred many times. DNA of the CDR3: TGTGCCAGCAGCGGACAGGGGGCCCAGGATGGCTACACCTTC. Encoded protein: CASSGQGAQDGYTF. The chain employs TRBV7-9 and TRBJ1-2; 11 bases map to TRBD1. Germline V CDR1 and CDR2: SEHNR, FQNEAQ (reference sequence). The CDR3 is made up of 14 amino acids. V trimming: 5 bases; J trimming: 6 bases; junction bases outside the gene matches: 5. Looking up the rest from reference TRBV7-9 and TRBJ1-2 gives the full variable domain: DTGVSQNPRHKITKRGQNVTFRCDPISEHNRLYWYRQTLGQGPEFLTYFQNEAQLEKSRLLSDRFSAERPKGSFSTLEIQRTEQGDSAMYLCASSGQGAQDGYTFGSGTRLTVV.

The CDR3 loop is CASSQRGVDEQFF. CDR3 sequence (DNA): TGTGCCAGCAGCCAACGAGGTGTGGATGAGCAGTTCTTC. The V call is TRBV7-9, the J call TRBJ2-1; no clear D gene. Germline CDR1 SEHNR, CDR2 FQNEAQ (reference sequence). The CDR3 is made up of 13 amino acids. Trimming took off 5 bases at V and 8 bases at J, with 13 bases between the two ends.

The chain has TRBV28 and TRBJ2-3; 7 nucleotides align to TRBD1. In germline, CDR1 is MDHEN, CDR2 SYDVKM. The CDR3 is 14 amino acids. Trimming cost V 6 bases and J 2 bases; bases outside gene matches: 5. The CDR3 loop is CASRKQGDTDTQYF. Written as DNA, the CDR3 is TGTGCCAGCAGGAAGCAGGGGGACACAGATACGCAGTATTTT.

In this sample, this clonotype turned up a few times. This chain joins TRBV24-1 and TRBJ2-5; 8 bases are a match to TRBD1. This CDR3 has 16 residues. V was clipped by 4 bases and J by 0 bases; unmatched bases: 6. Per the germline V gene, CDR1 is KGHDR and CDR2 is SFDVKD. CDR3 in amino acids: CATSDPRTGNQETQYF. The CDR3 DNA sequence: TGTGCCACCAGTGACCCTCGGACAGGGAACCAAGAGACCCAGTACTTC.

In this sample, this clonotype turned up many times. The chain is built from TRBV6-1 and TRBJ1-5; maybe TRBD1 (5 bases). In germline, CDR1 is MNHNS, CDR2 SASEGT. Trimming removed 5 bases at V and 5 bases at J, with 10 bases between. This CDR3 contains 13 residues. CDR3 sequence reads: CASSPGMHQPQHF. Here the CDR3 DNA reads TGTGCCAGCAGTCCAGGGATGCATCAGCCCCAGCATTTT.

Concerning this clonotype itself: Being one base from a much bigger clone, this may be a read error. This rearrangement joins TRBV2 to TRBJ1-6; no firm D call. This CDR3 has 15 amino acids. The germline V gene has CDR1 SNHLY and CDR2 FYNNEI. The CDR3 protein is CASRSGSSYSSPLHF. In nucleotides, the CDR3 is TGTGCCAGCAGGTCGGGCAGCTCCTATAGTTCACCCCTCCACTTT. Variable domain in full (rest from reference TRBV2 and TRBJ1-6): EPEVTQTPSHQVTQMGQEVILRCVPISNHLYFYWYRQILGQKVEFLVSFYNNEISEKSEIFDDQFSVERPDGSNFTLKIRSTKLEDSAMYFCASRSGSSYSSPLHFGNGTRLTVT.

The CDR3 sequence: CASSQRSGGPTSIRETQYF. The CDR3 DNA sequence: TGTGCCAGCAGCCAACGTAGCGGGGGGCCCACATCTATACGAGAGACCCAGTACTTC. This chain connects TRBV3-1 to TRBJ2-5, with 10 bases identical to TRBD2. The junction had 16 bases not matched to a gene; V was cut back by 2 bases and J by 4 bases. Per the germline V gene, CDR1 is LGHDT and CDR2 is YNNKEL (reference sequence). The CDR3 length is 19 residues.

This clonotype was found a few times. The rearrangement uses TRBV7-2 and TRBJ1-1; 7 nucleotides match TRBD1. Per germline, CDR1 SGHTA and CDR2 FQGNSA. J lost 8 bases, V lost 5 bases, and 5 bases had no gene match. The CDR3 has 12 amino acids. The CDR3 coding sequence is TGTGCCAGCAGCCAGGGACAGCCAGAAGCTTTCTTT. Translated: CASSQGQPEAFF.

In DNA form, the CDR3 reads TGTGCCAGCGGCCGGAGGACAGGGGGCATTGAAAAACTGTTTTTT. Translated, it gives CASGRRTGGIEKLFF. This chain links TRBV27 with TRBJ1-4; the match to TRBD1 covers 11 bases. The CDR3 loop spans 15 amino acids. V gave up 8 bases and J gave up 7 bases; unmatched junction bases: 9. Germline CDR1 reads MNHEY; CDR2 reads SMNVEV (reference sequence).

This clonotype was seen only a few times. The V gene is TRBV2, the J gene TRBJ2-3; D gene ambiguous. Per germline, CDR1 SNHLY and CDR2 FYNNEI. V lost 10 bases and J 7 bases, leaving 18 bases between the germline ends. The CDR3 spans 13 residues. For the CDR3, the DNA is TGTGCCACCTCCGGTGCGAACCTAAATACGCAGTATTTT. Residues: CATSGANLNTQYF.

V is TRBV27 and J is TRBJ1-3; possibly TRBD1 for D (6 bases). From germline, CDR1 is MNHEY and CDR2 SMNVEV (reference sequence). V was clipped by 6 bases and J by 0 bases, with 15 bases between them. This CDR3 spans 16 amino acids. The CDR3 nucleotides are TGTGCCAGCAGCCCCGGCGGACAGCCCTCTGGAAACACCATATATTTT. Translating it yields CASSPGGQPSGNTIYF.

CDR3 region: CASSAGLASGEQYF. The CDR3 DNA reads as TGTGCCAGCAGCGCCGGACTAGCCTCCGGCGAGCAGTACTTC. The chain carries TRBV7-3 and TRBJ2-7, with 8 bases that match TRBD2. Germline V lookup: CDR1 SGHTA, CDR2 FQGTGA. V was pared by 5 bases and J by 6 bases, with 9 bases of the junction left unmatched. The CDR3 is made up of 14 amino acids.

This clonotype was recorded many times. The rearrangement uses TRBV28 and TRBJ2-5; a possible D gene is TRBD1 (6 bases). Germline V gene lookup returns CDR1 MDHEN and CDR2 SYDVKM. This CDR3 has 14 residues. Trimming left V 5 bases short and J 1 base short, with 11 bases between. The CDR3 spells CASSTRTVQETQYF. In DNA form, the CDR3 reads TGTGCCAGCAGTACGCGGACAGTCCAAGAGACCCAGTACTTC. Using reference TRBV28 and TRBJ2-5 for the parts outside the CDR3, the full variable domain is DVKVTQSSRYLVKRTGEKVFLECVQDMDHENMFWYRQDPGLGLRLIYFSYDVKMKEKGDIPEGYSVSREKKERFSLILESASTNQTSMYLCASSTRTVQETQYFGPGTRLLVL.

As DNA, the CDR3 is TGTGCCAGCAGCCCCCCCCCGGGACAGGGAACCTACGAGCAGTACTTC. Protein: CASSPPPGQGTYEQYF. The chain has TRBV11-2 and TRBJ2-7; 9 bases map to TRBD1. With V trimmed by 5 bases and J by 2 bases, 10 bases remained unmatched. Germline CDR1 and CDR2: SGHAT and FQNNGV. The CDR3 has 16 amino acids.

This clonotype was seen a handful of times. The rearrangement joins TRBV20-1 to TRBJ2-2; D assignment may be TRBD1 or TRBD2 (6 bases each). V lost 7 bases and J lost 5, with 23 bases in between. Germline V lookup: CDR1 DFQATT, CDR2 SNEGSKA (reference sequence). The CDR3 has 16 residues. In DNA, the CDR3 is TGCAGTGTGAGGGAAGGGGGGTTTCCGAGTACCGGGGAGCTGTTTTTT. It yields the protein CSVREGGFPSTGELFF.

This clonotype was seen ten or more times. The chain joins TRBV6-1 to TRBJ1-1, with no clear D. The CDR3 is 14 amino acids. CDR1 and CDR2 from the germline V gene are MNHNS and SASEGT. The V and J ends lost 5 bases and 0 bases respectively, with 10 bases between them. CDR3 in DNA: TGTGCCAGCAGTCGTCGCAGTATGAACACTGAAGCTTTCTTT. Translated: CASSRRSMNTEAFF.

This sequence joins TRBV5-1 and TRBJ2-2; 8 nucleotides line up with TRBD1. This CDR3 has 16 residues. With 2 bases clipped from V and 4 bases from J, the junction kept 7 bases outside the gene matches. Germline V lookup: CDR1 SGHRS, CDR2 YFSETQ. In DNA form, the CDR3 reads TGCGCCAGCAGCTTCGCAGGGGGCGAGGGCACCGGGGAGCTGTTTTTT. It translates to CASSFAGGEGTGELFF.